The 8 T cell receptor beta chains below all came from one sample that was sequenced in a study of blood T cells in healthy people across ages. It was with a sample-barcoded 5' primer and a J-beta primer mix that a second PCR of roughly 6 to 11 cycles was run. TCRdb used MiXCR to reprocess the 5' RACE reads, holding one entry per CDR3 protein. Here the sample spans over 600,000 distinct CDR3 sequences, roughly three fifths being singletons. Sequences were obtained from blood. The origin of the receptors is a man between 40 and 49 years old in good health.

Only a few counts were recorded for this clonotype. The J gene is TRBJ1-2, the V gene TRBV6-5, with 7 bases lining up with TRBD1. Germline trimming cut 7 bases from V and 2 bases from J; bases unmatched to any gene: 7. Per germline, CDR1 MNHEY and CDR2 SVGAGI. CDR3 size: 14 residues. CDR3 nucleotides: TGTGCCAGCAAGATCCGGGACAGAAACTATGGCTACACCTTC. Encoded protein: CASKIRDRNYGYTF.

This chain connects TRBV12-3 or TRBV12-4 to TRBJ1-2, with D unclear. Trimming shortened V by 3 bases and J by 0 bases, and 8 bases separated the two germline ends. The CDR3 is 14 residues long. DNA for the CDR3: TGTGCCAGCAGTTTCGGGTGGCCTAACTATGGCTACACCTTC. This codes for CASSFGWPNYGYTF.

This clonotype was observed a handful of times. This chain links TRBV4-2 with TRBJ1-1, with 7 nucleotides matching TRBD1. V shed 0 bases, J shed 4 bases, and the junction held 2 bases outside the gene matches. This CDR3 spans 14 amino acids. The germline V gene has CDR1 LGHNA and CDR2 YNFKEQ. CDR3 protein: CASSQDAGGTEAFF. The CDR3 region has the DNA TGTGCCAGCAGCCAAGATGCAGGGGGCACTGAAGCTTTCTTT.

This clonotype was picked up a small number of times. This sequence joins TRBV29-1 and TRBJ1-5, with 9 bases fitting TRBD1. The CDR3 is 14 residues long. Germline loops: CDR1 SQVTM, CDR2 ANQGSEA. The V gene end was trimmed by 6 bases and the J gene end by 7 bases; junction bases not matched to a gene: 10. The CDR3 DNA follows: TGCAGCGTCCAGGACAGGGGCTTGGGGCAGCCCCAGCATTTT. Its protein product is CSVQDRGLGQPQHF.

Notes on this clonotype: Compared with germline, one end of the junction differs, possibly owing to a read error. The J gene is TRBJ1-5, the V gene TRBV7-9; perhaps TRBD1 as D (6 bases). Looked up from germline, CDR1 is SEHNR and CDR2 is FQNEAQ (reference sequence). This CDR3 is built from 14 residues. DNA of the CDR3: TGTTCCAGCAGCTTAGGACAGACGAATCAGCCCCAGCATTTT. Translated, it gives CSSSLGQTNQPQHF.

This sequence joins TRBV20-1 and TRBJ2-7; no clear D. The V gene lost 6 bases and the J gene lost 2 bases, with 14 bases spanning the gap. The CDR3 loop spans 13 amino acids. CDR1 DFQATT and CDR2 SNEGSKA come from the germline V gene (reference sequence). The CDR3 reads CSAGAPPTYEQYF. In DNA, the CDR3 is TGCAGTGCCGGTGCGCCCCCGACCTACGAGCAGTACTTC.

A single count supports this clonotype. CDR3 bases: TGTGCCAGCAGCCGTACCGGGTCAGAGAACACTGAAGCTTTCTTT. Its translation is CASSRTGSENTEAFF. The chain recombines TRBV7-2 with TRBJ1-1; D gene unclear. The V gene's germline CDR1 is SGHTA and CDR2 FQGNSA. Between the trimmed V and J ends, which lost 5 bases and 1 base, there was a span of 14 bases. This CDR3 is 15 amino acids long.

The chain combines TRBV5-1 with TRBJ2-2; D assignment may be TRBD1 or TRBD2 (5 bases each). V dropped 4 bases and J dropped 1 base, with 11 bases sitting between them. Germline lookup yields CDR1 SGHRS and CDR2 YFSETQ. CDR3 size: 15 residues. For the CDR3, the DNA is TGCGCCAGCAGCGAGGGACGGAAGAACACCGGGGAGCTGTTTTTT. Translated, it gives CASSEGRKNTGELFF.